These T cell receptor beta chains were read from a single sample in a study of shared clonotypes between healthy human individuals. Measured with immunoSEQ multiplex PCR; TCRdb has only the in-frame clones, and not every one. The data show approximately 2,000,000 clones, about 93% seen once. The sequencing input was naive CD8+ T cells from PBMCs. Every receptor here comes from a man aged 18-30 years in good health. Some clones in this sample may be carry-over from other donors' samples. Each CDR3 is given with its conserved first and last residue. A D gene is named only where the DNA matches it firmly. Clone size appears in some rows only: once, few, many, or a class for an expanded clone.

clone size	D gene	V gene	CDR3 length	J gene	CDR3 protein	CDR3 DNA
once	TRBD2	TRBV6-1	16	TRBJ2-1	CASSALLAGGNNEQFF	TGTGCCAGCAGTGCCCTCTTAGCGGGGGGGAACAATGAGCAGTTCTTC
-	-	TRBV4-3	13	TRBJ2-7	CASSPGTDYEQYF	TGCGCCAGCAGCCCTGGCACAGACTACGAGCAGTACTTC
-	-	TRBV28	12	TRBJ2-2	CASKEVAGELFF	TGTGCCAGCAAGGAGGTGGCCGGGGAGCTGTTTTTT
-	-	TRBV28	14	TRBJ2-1	CASSLGGGEGEQFF	TGTGCCAGCAGTTTAGGCGGGGGCGAGGGTGAGCAGTTCTTC
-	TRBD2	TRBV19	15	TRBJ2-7	CASSIRAGGIHEQYF	TGTGCCAGTAGTATTAGAGCGGGAGGTATACACGAGCAGTACTTC
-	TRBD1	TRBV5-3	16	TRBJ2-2	CARSSRTGNLTGELFF	TGTGCCAGAAGCTCGAGGACAGGTAATCTCACCGGGGAGCTGTTTTTT
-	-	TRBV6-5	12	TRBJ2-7	CASRFYNYEQYF	TGTGCCAGCAGGTTTTACAACTACGAGCAGTACTTC
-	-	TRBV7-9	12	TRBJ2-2	CASSFATGELFF	TGTGCCAGCAGCTTCGCAACCGGGGAGCTGTTTTTT
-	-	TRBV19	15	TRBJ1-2	CASSIGVGDPGGYTF	TGTGCCAGTAGTATAGGCGTCGGGGATCCCGGTGGCTACACCTTC
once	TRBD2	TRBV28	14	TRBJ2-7	CASSFRGSSYEQYF	TGTGCCAGCAGTTTCCGCGGGAGCTCCTACGAGCAGTACTTC
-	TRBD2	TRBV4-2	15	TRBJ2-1	CASSQGEGGWYEQFF	TGTGCCAGCAGCCAAGGGGAGGGAGGGTGGTATGAGCAGTTCTTC
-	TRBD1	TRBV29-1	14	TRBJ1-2	CSVEGTDPLFGYTF	TGCAGCGTTGAGGGGACAGACCCCCTTTTTGGCTACACCTTC
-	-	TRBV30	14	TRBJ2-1	CAWSLGASYNEQFF	TGTGCCTGGAGTCTAGGGGCTAGCTACAATGAGCAGTTCTTC
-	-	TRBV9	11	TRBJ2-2	CASTRSGELFF	TGTGCCAGCACCCGGTCCGGGGAGCTGTTTTTT
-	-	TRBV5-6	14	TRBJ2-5	CASSLDRVDETQYF	TGTGCCAGCAGCTTGGACAGGGTGGACGAGACCCAGTACTTC
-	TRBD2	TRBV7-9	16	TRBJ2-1	CASSSLVAGGYNEQFF	TGTGCCAGCAGCTCCCTAGTGGCGGGAGGATACAATGAGCAGTTCTTC
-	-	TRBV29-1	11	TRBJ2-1	CSVQVYTEQFF	TGCAGCGTTCAGGTCTACACTGAGCAGTTCTTC